One sample yielded the 4 T cell receptor beta chains listed below, sequenced in a study of blood T cell repertoires in COVID-19. The data were produced by immunoSEQ multiplex PCR, yet TCRdb's version contains in-frame clones alone and is incomplete. The table includes around 81,000 clones, about four fifths detected once. Input material: peripheral blood. These receptors all come from a human donor in a cohort sampled during active COVID-19.

The genes are TRBV29-1 and TRBJ1-2; 7 bases align to TRBD1. Germline assignment: CDR1 SQVTM and CDR2 ANQGSEA. V was pared by 6 bases and J by 3 bases, with 4 bases of the junction left unmatched. This CDR3 region has 12 residues. The DNA of the CDR3 is TGCAGCGTGTTTGGGACAGACTATGGCTACACCTTC. The encoded protein is CSVFGTDYGYTF.

The table lists this clone with a count of one. V and J are TRBV30 and TRBJ1-6, with a possible D match to TRBD1 (6 bases). This CDR3 comprises 13 residues. V was trimmed by 4 bases and J by 6 bases, leaving 10 bases between them. Germline V gene lookup returns CDR1 GTSNPN and CDR2 SVGIG (reference sequence). CDR3 residues: CAWMQGTNSPLHF. The CDR3 DNA reads as TGTGCCTGGATGCAGGGGACTAATTCACCCCTCCACTTT.

The chain is built from TRBV6-2 or TRBV6-3 and TRBJ1-4; D may be TRBD1 (5 bases). The CDR3 is 17 amino acids. The V end was cut by 0 bases, the J end by 5 bases, with 16 bases between. From germline, CDR1 is MNHEY and CDR2 SVGEGT. The DNA of the CDR3 is TGTGCCAGCAGTTACTCTTTGGCGGGGCAGATGAATGAAAAACTGTTTTTT. Translating gives CASSYSLAGQMNEKLFF.

CDR3 residues: CSATARGEQYF. The CDR3 region has the DNA TGCAGTGCTACCGCTAGAGGAGAGCAGTACTTC. The rearrangement joins TRBV20-1 to TRBJ2-7; D gene uncertain. Trimming removed 4 bases from V and 7 bases from J, with 11 bases in between. The CDR3 runs 11 residues. Germline-derived CDR1 and CDR2 are DFQATT and SNEGSKA (reference sequence).